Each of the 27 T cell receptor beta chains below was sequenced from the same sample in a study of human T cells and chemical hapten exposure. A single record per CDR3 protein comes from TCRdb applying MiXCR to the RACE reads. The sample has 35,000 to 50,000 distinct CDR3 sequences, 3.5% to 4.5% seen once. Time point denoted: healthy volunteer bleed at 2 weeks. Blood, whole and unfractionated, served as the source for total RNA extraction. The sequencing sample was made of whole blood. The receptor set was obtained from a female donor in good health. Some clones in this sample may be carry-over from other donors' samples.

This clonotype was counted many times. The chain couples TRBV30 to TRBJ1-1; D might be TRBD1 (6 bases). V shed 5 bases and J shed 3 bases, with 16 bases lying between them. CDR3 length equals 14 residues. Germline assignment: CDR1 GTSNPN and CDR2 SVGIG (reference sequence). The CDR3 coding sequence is TGTGCCTGGGGATCAGGGGCGGGGGACACTGAAGCTTTCTTT. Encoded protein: CAWGSGAGDTEAFF.

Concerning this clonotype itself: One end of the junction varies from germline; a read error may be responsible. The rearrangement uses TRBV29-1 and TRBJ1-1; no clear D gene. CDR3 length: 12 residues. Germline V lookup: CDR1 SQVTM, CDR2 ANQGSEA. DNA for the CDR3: TGCAGCGCTGAAATCTGGGACACTGAAGCTTTCTTT. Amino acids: CSAEIWDTEAFF.

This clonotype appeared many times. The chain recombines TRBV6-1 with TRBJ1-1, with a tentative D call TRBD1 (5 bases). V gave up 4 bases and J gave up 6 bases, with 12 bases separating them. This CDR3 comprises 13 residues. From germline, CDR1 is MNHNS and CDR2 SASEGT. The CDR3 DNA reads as TGTGCCAGCAGTGCTCACGGGGGGGCTGAAGCTTTCTTT. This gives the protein CASSAHGGAEAFF.

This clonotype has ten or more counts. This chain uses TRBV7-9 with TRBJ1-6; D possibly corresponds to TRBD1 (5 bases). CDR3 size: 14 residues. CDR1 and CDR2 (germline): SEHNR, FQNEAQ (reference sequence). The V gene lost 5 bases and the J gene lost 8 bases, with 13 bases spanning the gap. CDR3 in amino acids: CASSLLRGDSPLHF. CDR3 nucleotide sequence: TGTGCCAGCAGCCTACTGAGGGGTGATTCACCCCTCCACTTT. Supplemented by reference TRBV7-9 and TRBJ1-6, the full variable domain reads DTGVSQNPRHKITKRGQNVTFRCDPISEHNRLYWYRQTLGQGPEFLTYFQNEAQLEKSRLLSDRFSAERPKGSFSTLEIQRTEQGDSAMYLCASSLLRGDSPLHFGNGTRLTVT.

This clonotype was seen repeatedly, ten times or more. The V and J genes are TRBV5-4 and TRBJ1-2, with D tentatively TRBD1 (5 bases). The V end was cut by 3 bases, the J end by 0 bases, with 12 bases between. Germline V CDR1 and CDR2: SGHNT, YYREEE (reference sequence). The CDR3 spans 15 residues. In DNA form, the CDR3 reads TGTGCCAGCAGCTCGCCAGGGAAACCTAACTATGGCTACACCTTC. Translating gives CASSSPGKPNYGYTF.

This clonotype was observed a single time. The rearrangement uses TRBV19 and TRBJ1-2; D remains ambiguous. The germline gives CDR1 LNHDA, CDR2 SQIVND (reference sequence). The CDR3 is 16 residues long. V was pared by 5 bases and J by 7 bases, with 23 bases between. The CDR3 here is CASSQSGLIITRGYTF. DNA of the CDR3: TGTGCCAGTAGTCAGTCAGGCCTCATCATTACGCGTGGCTACACCTTC.

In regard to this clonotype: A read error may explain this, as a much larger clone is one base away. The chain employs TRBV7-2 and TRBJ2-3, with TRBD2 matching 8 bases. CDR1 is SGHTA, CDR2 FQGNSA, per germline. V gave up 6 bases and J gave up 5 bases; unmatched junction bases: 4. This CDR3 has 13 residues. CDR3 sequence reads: CASRAGGRDTQYF. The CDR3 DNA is TGTGCCAGCAGGGCGGGGGGTAGAGATACGCAGTATTTT.

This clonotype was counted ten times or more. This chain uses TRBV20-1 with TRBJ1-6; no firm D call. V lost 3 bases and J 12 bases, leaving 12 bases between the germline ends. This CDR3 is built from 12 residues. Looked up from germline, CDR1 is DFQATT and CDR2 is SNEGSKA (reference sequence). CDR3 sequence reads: CSAREGAGPLHF. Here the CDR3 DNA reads TGCAGTGCTAGGGAGGGCGCCGGACCCCTCCACTTT.

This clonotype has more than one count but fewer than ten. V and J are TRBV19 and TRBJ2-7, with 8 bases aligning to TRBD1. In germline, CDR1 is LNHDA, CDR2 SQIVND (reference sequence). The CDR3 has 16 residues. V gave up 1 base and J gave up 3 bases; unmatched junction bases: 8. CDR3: CASSIGTGYTIYEQYF. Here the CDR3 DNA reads TGTGCCAGTAGTATAGGGACAGGGTACACAATCTACGAGCAGTACTTC. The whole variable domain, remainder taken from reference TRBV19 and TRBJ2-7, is DGGITQSPKYLFRKEGQNVTLSCEQNLNHDAMYWYRQDPGQGLRLIYYSQIVNDFQKGDIAEGYSVSREKKESFPLTVTSAQKNPTAFYLCASSIGTGYTIYEQYFGPGTRLTVT.

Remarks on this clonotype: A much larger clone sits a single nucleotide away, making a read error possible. The CDR3 loop reads CASSPSTGGWYNEQFF. As DNA, the CDR3 is TGTGCCAGCAGCCCGTCCACAGGGGGCTGGTACAATGAGCAGTTCTTC. The chain employs TRBV3-1 and TRBJ2-1; 9 bases match TRBD1. Germline V gives CDR1 LGHDT, CDR2 YNNKEL (reference sequence). The CDR3 consists of 16 residues. The junction had 8 bases not matched to a gene; V was cut back by 4 bases and J by 4 bases.

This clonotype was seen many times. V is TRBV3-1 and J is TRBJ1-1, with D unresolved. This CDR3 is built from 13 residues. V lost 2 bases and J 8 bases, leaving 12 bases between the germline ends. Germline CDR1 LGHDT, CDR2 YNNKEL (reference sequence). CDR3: CASSQFRRDEAFF. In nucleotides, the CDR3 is TGTGCCAGCAGCCAATTCCGCCGAGACGAAGCTTTCTTT.

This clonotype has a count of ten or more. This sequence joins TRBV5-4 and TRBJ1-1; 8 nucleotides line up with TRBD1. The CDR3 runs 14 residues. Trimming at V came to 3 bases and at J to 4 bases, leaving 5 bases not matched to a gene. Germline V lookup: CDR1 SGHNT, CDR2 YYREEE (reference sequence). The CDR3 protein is CASSWTGLGTEAFF. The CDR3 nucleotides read TGTGCCAGCAGCTGGACAGGGCTAGGCACTGAAGCTTTCTTT.

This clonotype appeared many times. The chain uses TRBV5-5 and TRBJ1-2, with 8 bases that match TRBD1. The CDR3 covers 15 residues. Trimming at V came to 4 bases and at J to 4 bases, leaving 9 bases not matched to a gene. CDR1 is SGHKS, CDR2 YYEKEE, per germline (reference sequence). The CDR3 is CASSRETGDAYGYTF. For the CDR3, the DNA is TGTGCCAGCAGCAGAGAGACAGGGGATGCCTATGGCTACACCTTC. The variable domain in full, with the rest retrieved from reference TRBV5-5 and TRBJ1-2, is DAGVTQSPTHLIKTRGQQVTLRCSPISGHKSVSWYQQVLGQGPQFIFQYYEKEERGRGNFPDRFSARQFPNYSSELNVNALLLGDSALYLCASSRETGDAYGYTFGSGTRLTVV.

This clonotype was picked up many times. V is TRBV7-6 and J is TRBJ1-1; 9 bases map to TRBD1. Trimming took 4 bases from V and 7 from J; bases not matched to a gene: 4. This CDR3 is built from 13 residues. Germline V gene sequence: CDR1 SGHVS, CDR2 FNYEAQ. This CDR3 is CASSSGQGIEAFF. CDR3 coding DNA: TGTGCCAGCAGCTCAGGACAGGGGATTGAAGCTTTCTTT.

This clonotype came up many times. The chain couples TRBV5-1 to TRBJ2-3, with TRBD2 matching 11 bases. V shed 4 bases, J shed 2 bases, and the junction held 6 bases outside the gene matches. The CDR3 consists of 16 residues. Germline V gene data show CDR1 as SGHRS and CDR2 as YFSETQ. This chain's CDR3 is CASSPGLAVPTDTQYF. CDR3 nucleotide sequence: TGCGCCAGCAGCCCGGGACTAGCGGTGCCCACAGATACGCAGTATTTT.

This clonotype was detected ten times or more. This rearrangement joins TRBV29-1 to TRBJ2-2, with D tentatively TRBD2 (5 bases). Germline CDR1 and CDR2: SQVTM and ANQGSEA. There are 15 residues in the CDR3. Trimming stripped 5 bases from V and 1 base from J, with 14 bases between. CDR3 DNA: TGCAGCGTTTCCGGGAAATCCAGGAACACCGGGGAGCTGTTTTTT. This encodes CSVSGKSRNTGELFF.

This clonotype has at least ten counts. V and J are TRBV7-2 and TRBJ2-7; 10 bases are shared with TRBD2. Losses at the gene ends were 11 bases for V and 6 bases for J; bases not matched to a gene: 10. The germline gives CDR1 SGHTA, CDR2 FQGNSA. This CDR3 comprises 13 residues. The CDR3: CAGATSGALEQYF. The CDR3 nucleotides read TGTGCCGGGGCAACTAGCGGGGCCCTCGAGCAGTACTTC.

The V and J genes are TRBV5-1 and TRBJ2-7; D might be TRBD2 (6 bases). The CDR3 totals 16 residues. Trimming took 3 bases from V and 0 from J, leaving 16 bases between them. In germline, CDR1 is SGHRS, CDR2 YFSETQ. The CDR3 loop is CASSSGLTFSSYEQYF. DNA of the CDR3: TGCGCCAGCAGCTCCGGACTAACCTTTAGCTCCTACGAGCAGTACTTC.

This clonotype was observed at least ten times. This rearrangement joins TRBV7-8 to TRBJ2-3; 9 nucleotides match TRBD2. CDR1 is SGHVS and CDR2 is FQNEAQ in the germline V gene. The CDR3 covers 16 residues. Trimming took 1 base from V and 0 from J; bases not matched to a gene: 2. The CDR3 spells CASSLETSGSTDTQYF. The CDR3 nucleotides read TGTGCCAGCAGCTTAGAGACTAGCGGTAGCACAGATACGCAGTATTTT.

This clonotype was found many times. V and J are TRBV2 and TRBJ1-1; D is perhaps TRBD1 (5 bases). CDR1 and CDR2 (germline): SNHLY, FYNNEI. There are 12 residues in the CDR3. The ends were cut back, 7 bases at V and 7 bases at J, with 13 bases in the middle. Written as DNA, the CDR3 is TGTGCCAGCACGATGGGGCAGTTTGAAGCTTTCTTT. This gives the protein CASTMGQFEAFF.

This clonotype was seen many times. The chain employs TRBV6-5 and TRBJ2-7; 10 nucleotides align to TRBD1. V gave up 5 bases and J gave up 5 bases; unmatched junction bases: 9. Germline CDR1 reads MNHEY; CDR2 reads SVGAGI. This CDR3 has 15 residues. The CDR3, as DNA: TGTGCCAGCAGTCCCGGGACAGGGGTTATCGACGAGCAGTACTTC. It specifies CASSPGTGVIDEQYF.

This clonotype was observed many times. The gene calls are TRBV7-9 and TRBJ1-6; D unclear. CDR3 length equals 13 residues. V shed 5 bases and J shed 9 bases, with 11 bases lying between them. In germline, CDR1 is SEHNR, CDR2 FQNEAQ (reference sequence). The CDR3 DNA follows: TGTGCCAGCAGCATCGGGGTAGGTTCACCCCTCCACTTT. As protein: CASSIGVGSPLHF.

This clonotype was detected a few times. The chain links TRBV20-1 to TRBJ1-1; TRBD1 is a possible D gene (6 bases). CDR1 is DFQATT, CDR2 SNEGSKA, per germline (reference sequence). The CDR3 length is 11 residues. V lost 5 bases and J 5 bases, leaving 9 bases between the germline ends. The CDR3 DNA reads TGCAGTGCTCTGACAGGAACTGAAGCTTTCTTT. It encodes CSALTGTEAFF.

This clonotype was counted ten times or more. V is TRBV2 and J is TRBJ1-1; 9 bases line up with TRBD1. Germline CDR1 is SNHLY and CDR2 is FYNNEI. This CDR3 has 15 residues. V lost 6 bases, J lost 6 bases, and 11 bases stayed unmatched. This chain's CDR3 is CASRRTGVMDAEAFF. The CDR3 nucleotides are TGTGCCAGCAGGAGGACAGGGGTAATGGACGCTGAAGCTTTCTTT.

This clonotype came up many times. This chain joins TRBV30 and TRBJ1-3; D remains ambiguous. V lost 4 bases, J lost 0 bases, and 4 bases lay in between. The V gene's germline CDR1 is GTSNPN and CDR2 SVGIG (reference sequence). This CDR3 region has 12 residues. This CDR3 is CAWTGSGNTIYF. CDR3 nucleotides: TGTGCCTGGACAGGCTCTGGAAACACCATATATTTT.

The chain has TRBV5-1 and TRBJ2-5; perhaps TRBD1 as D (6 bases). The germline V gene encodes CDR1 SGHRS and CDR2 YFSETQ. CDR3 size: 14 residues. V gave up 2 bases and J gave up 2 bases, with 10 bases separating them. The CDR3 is CASSFTGHQETQYF. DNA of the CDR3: TGCGCCAGCAGCTTCACAGGGCATCAAGAGACCCAGTACTTC. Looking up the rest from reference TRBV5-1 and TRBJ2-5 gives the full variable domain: KAGVTQTPRYLIKTRGQQVTLSCSPISGHRSVSWYQQTPGQGLQFLFEYFSETQRNKGNFPGRFSGRQFSNSRSEMNVSTLELGDSALYLCASSFTGHQETQYFGPGTRLLVL.

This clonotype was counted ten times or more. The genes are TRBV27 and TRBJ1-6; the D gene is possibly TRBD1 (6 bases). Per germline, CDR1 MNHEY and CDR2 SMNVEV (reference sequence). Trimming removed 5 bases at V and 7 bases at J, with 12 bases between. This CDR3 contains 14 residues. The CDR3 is CASSPQGENSPLHF. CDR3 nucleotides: TGTGCCAGCAGTCCACAGGGTGAAAATTCACCCCTCCACTTT.